This T cell receptor beta chain was identified during a study of T-cell reconstitution after alpha-beta-depleted transplantation in children. As it was prepared, the TCRbeta library received unique molecular identifiers. In TCRdb, the PCR reads were re-called with MiXCR into one record per CDR3 protein. The sample includes around 340,000 distinct CDR3 sequences, about an eighth of them seen just once. There are a few counts of this clonotype. CDR3 length: 14 residues. In germline, CDR1 is KGHSH, CDR2 LQKENI. V trimming: 2 bases; J trimming: 6 bases; junction bases outside the gene matches: 3. The chain couples TRBV18 to TRBJ2-1; 8 bases match TRBD2. This clonotype originated in a human donor who donated a stem cell graft to a child with Fanconi anemia. Specimen: PBMCs, collected from the stem cell graft. CDR3 region: CASSPSGRSNEQFF. CDR3 nucleotides: TGTGCCAGCTCACCAAGCGGGAGATCCAATGAGCAGTTCTTC. The full variable domain, rest sourced from reference TRBV18 and TRBJ2-1, is NAGVMQNPRHLVRRRGQEARLRCSPMKGHSHVYWYRQLPEEGLKFMVYLQKENIIDESGMPKERFSAEFPKEGPSILRIQQVVRGDSAAYFCASSPSGRSNEQFFGPGTRLTVL.